This is a list of T cell receptor beta chains from one sample in a study of regulatory T cells in long-lasting Graves disease. TCRdb passed the multiplex PCR reads through MiXCR, listing each CDR3 protein once. This repertoire shows hundreds of thousands of distinct CDR3 sequences, less than 20% found once; its top ten account for more than 15%. These same records also appear under a second study, on T cells in Graves' hyperthyroidism and ophthalmopathy.

The sample was peripheral blood mononuclear cells (PBMCs), taken at new diagnosis, from a patient treated with antithyroid drugs. All receptors derive from a woman in her 30s with Graves disease. CDR3s include the opening cysteine and the closing phenylalanine or tryptophan. D genes are given only for firm matches. The listing skips clone size in some rows; elsewhere it reads once, few, many or a size class.

j_gene: TRBJ1-2; v_gene: TRBV7-9; abundance: many; d_gene: .; CDR3aa: CASSSRSEDPYGYTF; CDR3nt: TGTGCCAGCAGCTCACGATCAGAGGACCCCTATGGCTACACCTTC
j_gene: TRBJ2-3; v_gene: TRBV12-3/TRBV12-4; abundance: many; d_gene: TRBD1; CDR3aa: CASSSRQGPDTQYF; CDR3nt: TGTGCCAGCAGCTCAAGACAGGGTCCAGATACGCAGTATTTT
j_gene: TRBJ1-1; v_gene: TRBV7-9; abundance: few; d_gene: .; CDR3aa: CASSFAEGGTEAFF; CDR3nt: TGTGCCAGCAGCTTTGCCGAGGGGGGCACTGAAGCTTTCTTT
j_gene: TRBJ2-5; v_gene: TRBV28; abundance: .; d_gene: TRBD2; CDR3aa: CASSPPGTSGGYQETQYF; CDR3nt: TGTGCCAGCAGCCCGCCGGGGACCTCGGGAGGGTACCAAGAGACCCAGTACTTC
j_gene: TRBJ1-2; v_gene: TRBV4-1; abundance: few; d_gene: .; CDR3aa: CASSQDTGGRLGYTF; CDR3nt: TGCGCCAGCAGCCAAGATACGGGGGGAAGACTTGGCTACACCTTC
j_gene: TRBJ1-1; v_gene: TRBV7-9; abundance: many; d_gene: .; CDR3aa: CASSLRMTEGTEAFF; CDR3nt: TGTGCCAGCAGTCTTAGAATGACAGAGGGCACTGAAGCTTTCTTT
j_gene: TRBJ2-2; v_gene: TRBV11-3; abundance: many; d_gene: .; CDR3aa: CASSKTGTSPGELFF; CDR3nt: TGTGCCAGCAGCAAGACGGGGACAAGTCCTGGGGAGCTGTTTTTT
j_gene: TRBJ1-1; v_gene: TRBV30; abundance: .; d_gene: TRBD1; CDR3aa: CAWSPWIQGTEAFF; CDR3nt: TGTGCCTGGAGTCCTTGGATACAGGGGACTGAAGCTTTCTTT
j_gene: TRBJ2-1; v_gene: TRBV20-1; abundance: many; d_gene: .; CDR3aa: CSAVRDNEQFF; CDR3nt: TGCAGTGCAGTCAGAGACAATGAGCAGTTCTTC
j_gene: TRBJ1-1; v_gene: TRBV9; abundance: few; d_gene: .; CDR3aa: CASSVSGITEAFF; CDR3nt: TGTGCCAGCAGCGTGAGTGGAATCACTGAAGCTTTCTTT
j_gene: TRBJ2-7; v_gene: TRBV7-2; abundance: many; d_gene: .; CDR3aa: CASSSSGYEQYF; CDR3nt: TGTGCCAGCAGCTCGAGTGGCTACGAGCAGTACTTC
j_gene: TRBJ1-1; v_gene: TRBV2; abundance: many; d_gene: .; CDR3aa: CAMAGGRNTEAFF; CDR3nt: TGTGCCATGGCGGGCGGGAGGAACACTGAAGCTTTCTTT
j_gene: TRBJ2-7; v_gene: TRBV27; abundance: .; d_gene: .; CDR3aa: CASSFEADYEQYF; CDR3nt: TGTGCCAGCAGTTTCGAAGCGGACTACGAGCAGTACTTC
j_gene: TRBJ2-3; v_gene: TRBV27; abundance: .; d_gene: TRBD2; CDR3aa: CASSLTSAAADTQYF; CDR3nt: TGTGCCAGCAGTTTAACTAGCGCCGCCGCAGATACGCAGTATTTT
j_gene: TRBJ2-1; v_gene: TRBV6-1; abundance: many; d_gene: .; CDR3aa: CASSVMTASYNEQFF; CDR3nt: TGTGCCAGCAGTGTTATGACTGCAAGCTACAATGAGCAGTTCTTC
j_gene: TRBJ1-1; v_gene: TRBV7-9; abundance: many; d_gene: TRBD1; CDR3aa: CASSLTGEITEAFF; CDR3nt: TGTGCCAGCAGCTTAACAGGGGAGATCACTGAAGCTTTCTTT
j_gene: TRBJ1-1; v_gene: TRBV4-1; abundance: few; d_gene: .; CDR3aa: CASSQVTGTTEAFF; CDR3nt: TGCGCCAGCAGCCAGGTAACAGGGACCACTGAAGCTTTCTTT
j_gene: TRBJ2-5; v_gene: TRBV2; abundance: many; d_gene: .; CDR3aa: CASERLGETQYF; CDR3nt: TGTGCCAGCGAACGGCTAGGGGAGACCCAGTACTTC
j_gene: TRBJ2-1; v_gene: TRBV11-3; abundance: few; d_gene: TRBD2; CDR3aa: CASSKAGTSGNNEQFF; CDR3nt: TGTGCCAGCAGCAAGGCCGGGACTAGCGGAAACAATGAGCAGTTCTTC
j_gene: TRBJ2-1; v_gene: TRBV3-1; abundance: .; d_gene: .; CDR3aa: CASSQVAPRRANEQFF; CDR3nt: TGTGCCAGCAGCCAAGTTGCGCCCCGGCGGGCGAATGAGCAGTTCTTC
j_gene: TRBJ2-3; v_gene: TRBV7-3; abundance: many; d_gene: .; CDR3aa: CASSSQGGERTDTQYF; CDR3nt: TGTGCCAGCAGTTCCCAGGGGGGAGAACGCACAGATACGCAGTATTTT
j_gene: TRBJ2-6; v_gene: TRBV11-2; abundance: .; d_gene: .; CDR3aa: CASSLGGRAWANVLTF; CDR3nt: TGTGCCAGCAGCTTAGGTGGACGGGCCTGGGCCAACGTCCTGACTTTC
j_gene: TRBJ2-7; v_gene: TRBV5-1; abundance: many; d_gene: .; CDR3aa: CASSSAWDAYEQYF; CDR3nt: TGCGCCAGCAGCTCCGCGTGGGACGCCTACGAGCAGTACTTC
j_gene: TRBJ1-5; v_gene: TRBV20-1; abundance: many; d_gene: .; CDR3aa: CSARARNSNQPQHF; CDR3nt: TGCAGTGCTAGAGCTCGGAATAGCAATCAGCCCCAGCATTTT
j_gene: TRBJ2-5; v_gene: TRBV12-5; abundance: .; d_gene: .; CDR3aa: CASGPLGGEETQYF; CDR3nt: TGTGCTAGTGGTCCCCTGGGGGGAGAAGAGACCCAGTACTTC
j_gene: TRBJ2-2; v_gene: TRBV7-9; abundance: few; d_gene: .; CDR3aa: CASSLPTGTSTGELFF; CDR3nt: TGTGCCAGCAGCTTACCGACAGGAACCTCCACCGGGGAGCTGTTTTTT
j_gene: TRBJ1-4; v_gene: TRBV6-2/TRBV6-3; abundance: .; d_gene: TRBD1; CDR3aa: CASSYPDPTGRNEKLFF; CDR3nt: TGTGCCAGCAGTTACCCCGATCCGACAGGGAGAAATGAAAAACTGTTTTTT
j_gene: TRBJ2-1; v_gene: TRBV19; abundance: few; d_gene: .; CDR3aa: CASSISTGSSEQFF; CDR3nt: TGTGCCAGTAGTATCTCAACAGGGTCAAGTGAGCAGTTCTTC
j_gene: TRBJ2-7; v_gene: TRBV28; abundance: many; d_gene: TRBD1; CDR3aa: CASSLIGTGSYEQYF; CDR3nt: TGTGCCAGCAGTTTAATCGGGACAGGATCCTACGAGCAGTACTTC
j_gene: TRBJ2-7; v_gene: TRBV28; abundance: many; d_gene: .; CDR3aa: CASSWTSVSYEQYF; CDR3nt: TGTGCCAGCAGTTGGACCAGCGTCTCCTACGAGCAGTACTTC
j_gene: TRBJ1-1; v_gene: TRBV14; abundance: .; d_gene: TRBD1; CDR3aa: CASSRGTGPAFF; CDR3nt: TGTGCCAGCAGCCGAGGGACAGGACCCGCTTTCTTT
j_gene: TRBJ1-6; v_gene: TRBV7-2; abundance: many; d_gene: .; CDR3aa: CASSARTDGNSPLHF; CDR3nt: TGTGCCAGCAGCGCGAGGACGGACGGGAATTCACCCCTCCACTTT
j_gene: TRBJ2-7; v_gene: TRBV19; abundance: few; d_gene: TRBD2; CDR3aa: CASSRLAAPYEQYF; CDR3nt: TGTGCCAGTAGTAGACTAGCGGCCCCCTACGAGCAGTACTTC
j_gene: TRBJ1-6; v_gene: TRBV28; abundance: few; d_gene: TRBD1; CDR3aa: CASSSGTGQNSPLHF; CDR3nt: TGTGCCAGCAGCAGCGGGACAGGGCAAAATTCACCCCTCCACTTT
j_gene: TRBJ1-1; v_gene: TRBV4-2; abundance: .; d_gene: TRBD1; CDR3aa: CASSPGDRGGAFF; CDR3nt: TGTGCCAGCAGCCCGGGGGACAGGGGAGGAGCTTTCTTT
j_gene: TRBJ2-1; v_gene: TRBV6-7; abundance: few; d_gene: TRBD2; CDR3aa: CASSQGLAGALHEQFF; CDR3nt: TGTGCCAGCAGTCAGGGACTAGCGGGAGCATTGCATGAGCAGTTCTTC
j_gene: TRBJ1-6; v_gene: TRBV28; abundance: few; d_gene: TRBD1; CDR3aa: CASTPGGTNSPLHF; CDR3nt: TGTGCCAGCACCCCAGGGGGGACGAATTCACCCCTCCACTTT
j_gene: TRBJ1-6; v_gene: TRBV6-1; abundance: .; d_gene: .; CDR3aa: CASSEEVGGPSPLHF; CDR3nt: TGTGCCAGCAGTGAAGAGGTGGGGGGACCTTCACCCCTCCACTTT
j_gene: TRBJ2-4; v_gene: TRBV7-7; abundance: .; d_gene: TRBD1; CDR3aa: CASSYRDRGKNIQYF; CDR3nt: TGTGCTAGCAGCTACCGGGACAGGGGAAAAAACATTCAGTACTTC
j_gene: TRBJ2-3; v_gene: TRBV10-3; abundance: .; d_gene: .; CDR3aa: CAISRDRGDTDTQYF; CDR3nt: TGTGCCATCAGCCGAGACAGAGGGGACACAGATACGCAGTATTTT
j_gene: TRBJ1-2; v_gene: TRBV20-1; abundance: many; d_gene: .; CDR3aa: CSAEIRGYGYTF; CDR3nt: TGCAGTGCAGAGATCAGGGGCTATGGCTACACCTTC
j_gene: TRBJ1-1; v_gene: TRBV12-3/TRBV12-4; abundance: many; d_gene: .; CDR3aa: CASSFRVGSAFF; CDR3nt: TGTGCCAGCAGTTTTCGGGTAGGGAGCGCTTTCTTT
j_gene: TRBJ2-5; v_gene: TRBV20-1; abundance: .; d_gene: TRBD2; CDR3aa: CSALMPGREAQYF; CDR3nt: TGCAGTGCCCTTATGCCGGGACGGGAGGCCCAGTACTTC
j_gene: TRBJ1-2; v_gene: TRBV7-2; abundance: many; d_gene: .; CDR3aa: CASSPTGGETYGYTF; CDR3nt: TGTGCCAGCAGCCCAACCGGGGGCGAGACCTATGGCTACACCTTC
j_gene: TRBJ2-2; v_gene: TRBV28; abundance: many; d_gene: .; CDR3aa: CASSFPGRPVTGELFF; CDR3nt: TGTGCCAGCAGTTTCCCCGGCAGGCCCGTCACCGGGGAGCTGTTTTTT
j_gene: TRBJ2-1; v_gene: TRBV7-3; abundance: many; d_gene: .; CDR3aa: CASSFQGSGTWQFF; CDR3nt: TGTGCCAGCAGCTTTCAGGGCTCTGGGACATGGCAGTTCTTC